Listed below are T cell receptor beta chains from one sample, sequenced in a study of T cell responses to AZD1222 COVID-19 vaccine. Method: immunoSEQ multiplex PCR; TCRdb's copy keeps in-frame clones and lacks some. The sample shows approximately 150,000 clones, about 91% of them seen only once. The sample here was peripheral blood, taken on day 0 of AZD1222 vaccination. The receptors shown here come from an adult in good health. CDR3s include the opening cysteine and the closing phenylalanine or tryptophan. A D gene is named only where the DNA matches it firmly. A row's size may be missing; if present it is once, few, many or a size class.

D,V,J,length,size,DNA,CDR3
-,TRBV6-2/TRBV6-3,TRBJ2-7,15,-,TGTGCCAGCAGTACCCTCCAGAGGCCCACCTACGAGCAGTACTTC,CASSTLQRPTYEQYF
-,TRBV30,TRBJ1-2,13,-,TGTGCCTGGAGAGGGACGGGGAATGGTGGCTACACCTTC,CAWRGTGNGGYTF
-,TRBV7-6,TRBJ2-1,15,-,TGTGCCAGCAGCTTAGGACTGAACCCCTACAATGAGCAGTTCTTC,CASSLGLNPYNEQFF
-,TRBV9,TRBJ2-7,14,-,TGTGCCAGCAGCGTAGCTTCGGTTTCCTACGAGCAGTACTTC,CASSVASVSYEQYF
-,TRBV4-2,TRBJ1-1,14,-,TGTGCCAGCAGCCAACTCCGAGCACCGCCTGAAGCTTTCTTT,CASSQLRAPPEAFF
TRBD1,TRBV2,TRBJ1-2,14,-,TGTGCCAGCAGTGGGTTGACAGGGTACTATGGCTACACCTTC,CASSGLTGYYGYTF
-,TRBV4-3,TRBJ1-5,18,-,TGCGCCAGCAGCCAAGATTTCGATGAGACACTCCTGGGGCAGCCCCAGCATTTT,CASSQDFDETLLGQPQHF
TRBD2,TRBV7-9,TRBJ2-1,15,-,TGTGCCAGCAGCCCCTTGGACGGGGGGGGGAATGAGCAGTTCTTC,CASSPLDGGGNEQFF
TRBD1,TRBV11-2,TRBJ1-6,14,once,TGTGCCAGCAGCTTCGGGACAGGCTATTCACCCCTCCACTTT,CASSFGTGYSPLHF
-,TRBV9,TRBJ1-2,16,few,TGTGCCAGCAGCGGACAGTTGGGCCCCCTCCCAACTGGCTACACCTTC,CASSGQLGPLPTGYTF
-,TRBV13,TRBJ2-5,16,-,TGTGCCAGCAGCTCTCCTGTCGCTCGAGGTTGGGAGACCCAGTACTTC,CASSSPVARGWETQYF
-,TRBV12-3/TRBV12-4,TRBJ2-5,13,-,TGTGCCAGCAGGAACGGGGGCCGGGAGACCCAGTACTTC,CASRNGGRETQYF
-,TRBV12-3/TRBV12-4,TRBJ2-4,11,-,TGTGCCAGCAGTAGACAGAACATTCAGTACTTC,CASSRQNIQYF
-,TRBV4-3,TRBJ2-7,14,-,TGCGCCAGCAGCCTTGAAGGGGGCTCCTACGAGCAGTACTTC,CASSLEGGSYEQYF